This TCR beta chain was retrieved from a study of blood T cell repertoires in COVID-19. Study information: PBMCs, B-cell-depleted T cells, or T cells provided the cDNA or gDNA that made up the material.

Original data processing: Amplification of reference gene primers provided the estimated nucleated cell counts. TCRdb's table, derived via immunoSEQ multiplex PCR, lists solely in-frame clones and lacks some. V and J calls plus clone size are reproduced from that table; the DNA served to infer D and trimming. This sample has roughly 200,000 clones, with about 83% found just once. Germline V CDR1 and CDR2: MNHEY, SMNVEV (reference sequence). Trimming cost V 5 bases and J 2 bases; bases outside gene matches: 9. CDR3 length equals 15 residues. Across about two dozen US areas, participants ranged in age from 18 to 89 years. Two negative PCRs, clearance, or symptom resolution characterized the recovered Cohort 3 donors.

The V gene is TRBV27, the J gene TRBJ2-7; the match to TRBD2 covers 7 bases. This TCR came from a woman aged 30 to 39 who had recovered from COVID-19. The sequencing input was PBMCs or T cells enriched from blood (not recorded which). The DNA of the CDR3 is TGTGCCAGCAGTAGTTACGCGGGAGCGACCTACGAGCAGTACTTC. It yields the protein CASSSYAGATYEQYF.